The T cell receptor beta chain under discussion was sequenced for a study of blood T cell repertoires in COVID-19. The data were produced by immunoSEQ multiplex PCR, yet TCRdb's version contains in-frame clones alone and is incomplete. The sample includes 300,000 to 400,000 clones, roughly nine tenths of them seen just once. The sequence came from a woman aged 25 to 39 who had been exposed to COVID-19. The specimen was PBMCs or T cells enriched from blood (not recorded which).

The CDR3 DNA follows: TGTGCCAGCAGCTTGGGGGACAGGGGCTATGGCTACACCTTC. Protein product: CASSLGDRGYGYTF. The chain recombines TRBV7-9 with TRBJ1-2; 10 nucleotides line up with TRBD1. This CDR3 is 14 amino acids long. V was clipped by 3 bases and J by 4 bases; unmatched bases: 2. The germline gives CDR1 SEHNR, CDR2 FQNEAQ (reference sequence).